This T cell receptor beta chain was identified during a study of blood T cells in healthy people across ages. V was trimmed by 6 bases and J by 0 bases, leaving 6 bases between them. The CDR3 is 13 residues long. Using a J-beta primer mix together with a sample-barcoded 5' primer, a second PCR was run for about 6 to 12 cycles. TCRdb re-derived calls from the 5' RACE reads in MiXCR, one entry per CDR3 protein. The sample holds approximately 820,000 distinct CDR3 sequences; around 45% are singletons and the top ten take roughly a fifth. Total RNA extraction produced at least 6 micrograms (per sample) for the study.

This chain links TRBV12-3 or TRBV12-4 with TRBJ2-4; tentative D call: TRBD2 (6 bases). Material: blood. The TCR sequence derives from a man aged 60-69 years in good health. The CDR3 loop reads CASSGRAKNIQYF. The CDR3, as DNA: TGTGCCAGCAGCGGGAGAGCCAAAAACATTCAGTACTTC.